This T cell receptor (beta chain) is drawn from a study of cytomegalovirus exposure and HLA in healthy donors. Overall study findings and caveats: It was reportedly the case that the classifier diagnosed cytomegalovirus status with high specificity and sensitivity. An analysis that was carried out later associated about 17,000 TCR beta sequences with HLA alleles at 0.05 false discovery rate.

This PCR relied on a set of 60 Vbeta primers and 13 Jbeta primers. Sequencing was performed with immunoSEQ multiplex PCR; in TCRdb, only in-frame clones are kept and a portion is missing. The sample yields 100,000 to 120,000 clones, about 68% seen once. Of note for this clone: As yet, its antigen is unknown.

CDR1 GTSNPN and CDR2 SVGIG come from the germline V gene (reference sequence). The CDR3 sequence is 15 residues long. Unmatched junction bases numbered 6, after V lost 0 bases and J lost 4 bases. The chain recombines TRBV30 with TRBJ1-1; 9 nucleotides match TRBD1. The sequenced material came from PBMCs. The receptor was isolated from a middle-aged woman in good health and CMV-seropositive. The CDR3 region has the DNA TGTGCCTGGAGTGTACAGACAGGGGGGAGCACTGAAGCTTTCTTT. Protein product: CAWSVQTGGSTEAFF.